The rows below give T cell receptor beta chains drawn from one sample of a study of shared clonotypes between healthy human individuals. TCRdb keeps only in-frame clones here, not all; method: immunoSEQ multiplex PCR. This sample has about 1 million clones, with 60% to 80% found just once. The sequencing input was memory CD4+ T cells sorted from blood. These receptors all come from a man aged 18 to 29 in good health. CDR3s include the opening cysteine and the closing phenylalanine or tryptophan. The D gene is left open where the match is weak.

D gene,V gene,J gene,CDR3 protein
NA,TRBV25-1,TRBJ1-1,CASSAPGGTEAFF
NA,TRBV11-3,TRBJ2-7,CASSPAAQARIEQYF
TRBD1,TRBV29-1,TRBJ1-1,CSVVGQGVTEAFF
TRBD1,TRBV9,TRBJ1-2,CASARIGTATNYGYTF
NA,TRBV6-5,TRBJ2-7,CASSYARGAPYEQYF
NA,TRBV27,TRBJ2-6,CASSNHNWLQSRANVLTF
TRBD1,TRBV18,TRBJ1-1,CASSPLQGVEAFF
NA,TRBV5-1,TRBJ1-2,CASSLEGLSGYTF
NA,TRBV5-4,TRBJ1-2,CASSPERMGPYGYTF
TRBD2,TRBV7-2,TRBJ2-5,CASSLTSEETQYF
NA,TRBV7-2,TRBJ2-2,CAILQGSGELFF
NA,TRBV5-4,TRBJ1-5,CASSGAAGTLNQPQHF
TRBD2,TRBV5-1,TRBJ2-1,CASSSGLAGYNEQFF
NA,TRBV7-8,TRBJ2-7,CASSLPPGHEQYF
NA,TRBV29-1,TRBJ1-1,CSAVAQEGTEAFF
NA,TRBV28,TRBJ1-4,CASGGEEKLFF
TRBD1,TRBV28,TRBJ2-7,CASSRGQGRNEQYF
NA,TRBV7-9,TRBJ1-6,CASSHPGDNSPLHF
TRBD1,TRBV5-6,TRBJ1-2,CASSPITGAATYGYTF
NA,TRBV5-4,TRBJ2-2,CASSLALGSTGELFF
NA,TRBV29-1,TRBJ1-1,CSVKNTEAFF
NA,TRBV6-5,TRBJ2-7,CASRSRDKNYEQYF
TRBD1,TRBV6-1,TRBJ1-2,CASSDRQGARGDGYTF
NA,TRBV21-1,TRBJ1-5,CASSKGEFSNQPQHF
TRBD2,TRBV4-1,TRBJ2-3,CASSKGFLREGTDTQYF
NA,TRBV5-6,TRBJ2-3,CASSLVALGMRTQYF
TRBD1,TRBV27,TRBJ1-2,CASSPLDRDYGYTF
TRBD2,TRBV7-2,TRBJ2-2,CASSPAGVNTGELFF
TRBD1,TRBV10-3,TRBJ1-5,CAISPGQSLEQPQHF
TRBD1,TRBV5-1,TRBJ1-2,CASSPTGLGGYTF
NA,TRBV7-2,TRBJ1-1,CASSSNRVTEAFF
NA,TRBV11-2,TRBJ2-4,CASSSVTAGLAKNIQYF
NA,TRBV5-1,TRBJ2-7,CASSYWQGTYEQYF
TRBD2,TRBV5-4,TRBJ2-5,CASSLGAGRSEGSQETQYF
TRBD2,TRBV7-2,TRBJ2-1,CASSLSSGRSNEQFF
TRBD2,TRBV15,TRBJ2-1,CATSLWTSKNEQFF
TRBD2,TRBV7-4,TRBJ2-7,CASSLDGTSSYEQYF
TRBD2,TRBV10-3,TRBJ2-5,CAIASGREVEQYF
TRBD2,TRBV4-1,TRBJ2-5,CASSRARGGDEETQYF